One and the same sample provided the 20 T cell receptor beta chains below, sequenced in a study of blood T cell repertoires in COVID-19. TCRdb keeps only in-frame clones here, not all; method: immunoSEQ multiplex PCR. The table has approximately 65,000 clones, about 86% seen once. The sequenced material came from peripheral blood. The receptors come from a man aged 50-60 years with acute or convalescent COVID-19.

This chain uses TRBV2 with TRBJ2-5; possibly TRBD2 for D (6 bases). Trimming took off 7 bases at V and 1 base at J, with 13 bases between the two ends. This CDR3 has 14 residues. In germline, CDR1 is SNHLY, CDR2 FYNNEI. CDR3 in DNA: TGTGCCAGCACCCTACTAGCTACCCAAGAGACCCAGTACTTC. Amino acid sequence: CASTLLATQETQYF.

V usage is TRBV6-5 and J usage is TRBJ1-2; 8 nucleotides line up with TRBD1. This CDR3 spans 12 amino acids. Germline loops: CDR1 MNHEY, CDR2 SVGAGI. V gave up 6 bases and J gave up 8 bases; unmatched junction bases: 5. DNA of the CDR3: TGTGCCAGCAGGCAGGGGGCGAACGGCTACACCTTC. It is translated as CASRQGANGYTF.

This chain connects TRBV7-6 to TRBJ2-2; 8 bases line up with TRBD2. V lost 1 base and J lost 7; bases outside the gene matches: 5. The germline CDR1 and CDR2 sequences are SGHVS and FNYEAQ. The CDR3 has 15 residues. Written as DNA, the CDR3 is TGTGCCAGCAGCTTAGAAGCGGGAGCGGTCGGGGAGCTGTTTTTT. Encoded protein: CASSLEAGAVGELFF.

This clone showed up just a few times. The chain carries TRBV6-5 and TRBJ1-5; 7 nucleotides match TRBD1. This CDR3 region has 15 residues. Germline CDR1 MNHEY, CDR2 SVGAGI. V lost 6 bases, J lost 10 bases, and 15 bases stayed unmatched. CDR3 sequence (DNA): TGTGCCAGCAGCAGGGGACAGAGGGGTTTCGCTCCCCAGCATTTT. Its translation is CASSRGQRGFAPQHF.

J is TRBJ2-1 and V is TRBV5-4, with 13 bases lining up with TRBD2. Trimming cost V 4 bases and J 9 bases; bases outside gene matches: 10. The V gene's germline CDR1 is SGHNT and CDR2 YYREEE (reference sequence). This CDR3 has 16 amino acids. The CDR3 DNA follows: TGTGCCAGCAGCCTAGGACTAGCGGGGGCGTCGGGTGAGCAGTTCTTC. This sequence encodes CASSLGLAGASGEQFF. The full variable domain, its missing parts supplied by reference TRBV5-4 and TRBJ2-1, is ETGVTQSPTHLIKTRGQQVTLRCSSQSGHNTVSWYQQALGQGPQFIFQYYREEENGRGNFPPRFSGLQFPNYSSELNVNALELDDSALYLCASSLGLAGASGEQFFGPGTRLTVL.

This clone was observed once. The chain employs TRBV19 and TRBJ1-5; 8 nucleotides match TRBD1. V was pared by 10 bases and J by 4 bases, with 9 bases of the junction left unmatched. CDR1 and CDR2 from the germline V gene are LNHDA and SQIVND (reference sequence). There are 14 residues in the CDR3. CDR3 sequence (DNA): TGTGCCACCACAGGGGGGTTGAAAAATCAGCCCCAGCATTTT. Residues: CATTGGLKNQPQHF.

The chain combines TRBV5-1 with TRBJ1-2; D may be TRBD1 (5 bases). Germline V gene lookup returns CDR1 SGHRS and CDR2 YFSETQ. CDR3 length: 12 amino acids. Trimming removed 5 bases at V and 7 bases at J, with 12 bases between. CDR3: CASSGGTFGYTF. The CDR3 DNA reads TGCGCCAGCAGTGGAGGGACTTTTGGCTACACCTTC. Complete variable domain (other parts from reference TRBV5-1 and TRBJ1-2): KAGVTQTPRYLIKTRGQQVTLSCSPISGHRSVSWYQQTPGQGLQFLFEYFSETQRNKGNFPGRFSGRQFSNSRSEMNVSTLELGDSALYLCASSGGTFGYTFGSGTRLTVV.

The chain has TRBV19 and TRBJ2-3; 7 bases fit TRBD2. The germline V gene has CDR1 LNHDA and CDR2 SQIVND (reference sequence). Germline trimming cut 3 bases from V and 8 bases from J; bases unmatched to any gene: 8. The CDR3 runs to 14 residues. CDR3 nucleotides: TGTGCCAGTAGTATCTCAAGCGGGATTGCTACGCAGTATTTT. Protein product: CASSISSGIATQYF.

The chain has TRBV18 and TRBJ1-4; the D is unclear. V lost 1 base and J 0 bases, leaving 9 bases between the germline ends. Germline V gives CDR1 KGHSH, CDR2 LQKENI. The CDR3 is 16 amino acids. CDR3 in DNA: TGTGCCAGCTCACCACAGAGACAAGCAACTAATGAAAAACTGTTTTTT. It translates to CASSPQRQATNEKLFF.

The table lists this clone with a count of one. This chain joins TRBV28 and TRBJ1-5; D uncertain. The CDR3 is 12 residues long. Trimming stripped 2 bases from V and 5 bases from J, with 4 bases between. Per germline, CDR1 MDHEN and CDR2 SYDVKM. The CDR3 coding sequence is TGTGCCAGCAGTTTACTTCATCAGCCCCAGCATTTT. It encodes CASSLLHQPQHF.

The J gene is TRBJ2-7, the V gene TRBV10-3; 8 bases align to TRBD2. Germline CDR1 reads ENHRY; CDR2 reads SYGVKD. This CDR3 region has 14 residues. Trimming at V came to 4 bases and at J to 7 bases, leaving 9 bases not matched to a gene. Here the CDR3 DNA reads TGTGCCATCAGTGGGGCGGGGGGCAGAGGGGAGCAGTACTTC. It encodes CAISGAGGRGEQYF.

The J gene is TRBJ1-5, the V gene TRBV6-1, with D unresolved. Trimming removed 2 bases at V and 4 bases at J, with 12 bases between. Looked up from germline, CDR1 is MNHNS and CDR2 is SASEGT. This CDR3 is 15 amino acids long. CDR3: CASSELAGGNQPQHF. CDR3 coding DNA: TGTGCCAGCAGTGAATTGGCAGGTGGGAATCAGCCCCAGCATTTT.

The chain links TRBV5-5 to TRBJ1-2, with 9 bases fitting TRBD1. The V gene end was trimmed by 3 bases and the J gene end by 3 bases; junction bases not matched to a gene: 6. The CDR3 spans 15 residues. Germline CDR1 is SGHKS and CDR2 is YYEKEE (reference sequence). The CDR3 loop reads CASSSRTGAHYGYTF. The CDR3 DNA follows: TGTGCCAGCAGCTCCAGGACAGGGGCGCACTATGGCTACACCTTC.

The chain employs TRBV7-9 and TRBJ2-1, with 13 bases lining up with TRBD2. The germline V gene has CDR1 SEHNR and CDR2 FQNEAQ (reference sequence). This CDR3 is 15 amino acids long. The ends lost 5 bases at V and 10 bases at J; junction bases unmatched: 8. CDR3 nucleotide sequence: TGTGCCAGCAGCCCCACTAGCGGGAGGGCCGTCGAGCAGTTCTTC. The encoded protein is CASSPTSGRAVEQFF.

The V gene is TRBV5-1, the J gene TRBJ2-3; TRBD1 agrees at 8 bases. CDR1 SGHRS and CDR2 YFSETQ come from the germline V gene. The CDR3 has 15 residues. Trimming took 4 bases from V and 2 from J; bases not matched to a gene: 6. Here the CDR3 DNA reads TGCGCCAGCAGCGTACAGGGACAGGCCACAGATACGCAGTATTTT. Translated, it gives CASSVQGQATDTQYF.

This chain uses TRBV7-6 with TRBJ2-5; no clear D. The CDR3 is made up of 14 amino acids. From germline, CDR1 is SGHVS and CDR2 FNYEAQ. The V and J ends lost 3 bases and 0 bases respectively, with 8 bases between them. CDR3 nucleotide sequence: TGTGCCAGCAGCTTCCGAGCGAACCAAGAGACCCAGTACTTC. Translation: CASSFRANQETQYF.

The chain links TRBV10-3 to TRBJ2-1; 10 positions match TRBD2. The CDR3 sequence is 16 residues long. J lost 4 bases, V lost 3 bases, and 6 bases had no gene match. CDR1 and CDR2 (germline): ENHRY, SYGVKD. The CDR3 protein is CAISDLGTSAYNEQFF. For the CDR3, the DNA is TGTGCCATCAGTGATCTGGGGACTAGCGCTTACAATGAGCAGTTCTTC.

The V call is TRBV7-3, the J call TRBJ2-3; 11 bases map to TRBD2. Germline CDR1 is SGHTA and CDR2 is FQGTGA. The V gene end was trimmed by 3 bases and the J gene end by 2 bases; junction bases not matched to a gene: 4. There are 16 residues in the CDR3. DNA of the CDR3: TGTGCCAGCAGCTTGATTAGCGGGAGGGACACAGATACGCAGTATTTT. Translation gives CASSLISGRDTDTQYF.

DNA for the CDR3: TGCGCCAGCAGCTTGGCCAATCCGAGCAGGGGAGAGACCCAGTACTTC. The encoded protein is CASSLANPSRGETQYF. V is TRBV5-1 and J is TRBJ2-5, with D maybe TRBD1 (6 bases). The germline V and J ends were trimmed by 0 bases and 4 bases, with 16 bases remaining between them. Germline values: CDR1 SGHRS, CDR2 YFSETQ. The CDR3 extends over 16 amino acids.

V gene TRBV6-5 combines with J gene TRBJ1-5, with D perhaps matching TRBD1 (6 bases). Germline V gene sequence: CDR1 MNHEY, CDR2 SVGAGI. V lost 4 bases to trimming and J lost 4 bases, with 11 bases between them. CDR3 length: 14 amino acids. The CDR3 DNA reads TGTGCCAGCAGTTCCGGACAGCTAAATCAGCCCCAGCATTTT. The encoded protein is CASSSGQLNQPQHF.